This T cell receptor beta chain was sequenced for a study of brain T cells in children with intractable seizures. The sample's time point: blood from clinic visit 5 months post-surgery; TSC patient then seizure free. The sequenced cases were selected for having the highest brain T cell transcript signatures. At least one anti-epileptic drug was given before surgery. On this clone itself: The antigen remains unidentified.

Per the germline V gene, CDR1 is MNHEY and CDR2 is SVGAGI. There are 15 residues in the CDR3. Trimming removed 4 bases from V and 5 bases from J, with 15 bases in between. Here immunoSEQ multiplex PCR was the method, and the copy in TCRdb shows in-frame clones only, minus some. The repertoire holds hundreds of thousands of clones, over 85% seen once, with 5.7% in the top ten. Study-level results: Pre- and post-surgery blood differed in depth, so pre-surgery absences may be undersampling.

The sequencing used peripheral blood, collected approximately 5 months after surgery. This TCR was recovered from a boy in the first two years of life with tuberous sclerosis and intractable seizures. The rearrangement uses TRBV6-5 and TRBJ2-1; either TRBD1 or TRBD2 may supply D (5 bases each). DNA of the CDR3: TGTGCCAGCAGTTTTACCTTCGAGGGGAACAATGAGCAGTTCTTC. This codes for CASSFTFEGNNEQFF.